The rows below give T cell receptor beta chains drawn from one sample of a study of blood T cells in healthy people across ages. TCRdb reprocessed the 5' RACE reads via MiXCR and lists one record per CDR3 protein. Here the sample spans around 1,700,000 distinct CDR3 sequences, about 28% being singletons. The specimen was blood. These receptors were obtained from a woman in her thirties in good health. CDR3s include the opening cysteine and the closing phenylalanine or tryptophan. The D gene is left open where the match is weak. The size field is filled for only some rows; it gives once, few, many or a size class.

>TRBJ1-1|15|-|TRBV19|TRBD1
TGTGCCAGTAGTGCCCGGACAGGGGGTCGACGAGAAGCTTTCTTT
CASSARTGGRREAFF
>TRBJ1-2|15|many|TRBV5-4|-
TGTGCCAGCAGCTCCCGGGACGCACCTAACTATGGCTACACCTTC
CASSSRDAPNYGYTF
>TRBJ1-1|15|-|TRBV6-1|-
TGTGCCAGCAGGGGCTTCCGAGGGGAGAACACTGAAGCTTTCTTT
CASRGFRGENTEAFF
>TRBJ2-4|13|once|TRBV7-3|TRBD2
TGTGCCAGCAGCGATTCCTCGACTAGCTCGCAGTACTTC
CASSDSSTSSQYF
>TRBJ1-2|11|many|TRBV27|TRBD1
TGTGCCAGCGGGACAGGGTATGGCTACACCTTC
CASGTGYGYTF
>TRBJ2-5|15|-|TRBV6-2/TRBV6-3|TRBD1
TGTGCCAGCAGTGGTACAGGGGCCCCCCAAGAGACCCAGTACTTC
CASSGTGAPQETQYF
>TRBJ2-5|15|-|TRBV3-1|-
TGTGCCAGCAGCCAATTAACGAAACGGGAAGAGACCCAGTACTTC
CASSQLTKREETQYF
>TRBJ1-1|13|-|TRBV6-2/TRBV6-3|-
TGTGCCTCCAAGGCAGGGACGGGAACTGAAGCTTTCTTT
CASKAGTGTEAFF
>TRBJ2-7|14|many|TRBV2|TRBD2
TGTGCCAGCAGACGAGCGGGGGGGTCGTACGAGCAGTACTTC
CASRRAGGSYEQYF
>TRBJ2-1|13|few|TRBV10-3|TRBD2
TGTGCCATCAGTGAGGGGGGGGGCAATGAGCAGTTCTTC
CAISEGGGNEQFF
>TRBJ1-4|15|once|TRBV7-9|-
TGTGCCAGCAGCCCGAGACAGGCCCCTAATGAAAAACTGTTTTTT
CASSPRQAPNEKLFF
>TRBJ2-7|14|many|TRBV7-9|TRBD2
TGCGCCAGCAGCTCTCCTAGCGGGTCATACGAGCAGTACTTC
CASSSPSGSYEQYF
>TRBJ2-1|16|few|TRBV5-1|-
TGCGCCAGCAGCTTGGTGCCCCAGAGCTCCTACAATGAGCAGTTCTTC
CASSLVPQSSYNEQFF
>TRBJ2-5|13|few|TRBV12-3/TRBV12-4|TRBD2
TGTGCCAGCAGTGGGACTAGCGGGAGTTCCCAGTACTTC
CASSGTSGSSQYF
>TRBJ1-5|11|-|TRBV11-2|-
TGTGCCAGCATCAAACATCAGCCCCAGCATTTT
CASIKHQPQHF
>TRBJ1-1|12|few|TRBV12-3/TRBV12-4|-
TGTGCCAGCAGGCGTCGGGGAACTGAAGCTTTCTTT
CASRRRGTEAFF